This T cell receptor (beta chain) was sequenced for a study of T cells after yellow fever vaccination. Study conclusions and caveats: Of the clonotypes, a small share occurred in both CD4 and CD8 compartments. High-abundance clonotypes from the bulk population could contaminate FACS-sorted repertoires.

Turning to this clonotype: Its matching antigen is unknown.

Germline V CDR1 and CDR2: SEHNR, FQNEAQ (reference sequence). Trimming cost V 2 bases and J 5 bases, with 18 bases left between them. This CDR3 has 16 amino acids. UMIs were added to TCR cDNA along with a universal primer site when it was made by 5'RACE template switching. TCRdb recomputed calls from the 5' RACE reads with MiXCR, one row per CDR3 protein. The repertoire includes hundreds of thousands of distinct CDR3 sequences, approximately 13% of them detected once, and under 15% sits in the top ten. The J gene is TRBJ2-5, the V gene TRBV7-9; weak D call: TRBD2 (6 bases). This sample comprised PBMCs, obtained on the day of the yellow fever booster vaccination. The TCR comes from a man aged 25-45 years who received the YFV17D yellow fever vaccine. The CDR3 nucleotides read TGTGCCAGCAGCTTACGGGCGGGATCCAATGTGGAGACCCAGTACTTC. It yields the protein CASSLRAGSNVETQYF.